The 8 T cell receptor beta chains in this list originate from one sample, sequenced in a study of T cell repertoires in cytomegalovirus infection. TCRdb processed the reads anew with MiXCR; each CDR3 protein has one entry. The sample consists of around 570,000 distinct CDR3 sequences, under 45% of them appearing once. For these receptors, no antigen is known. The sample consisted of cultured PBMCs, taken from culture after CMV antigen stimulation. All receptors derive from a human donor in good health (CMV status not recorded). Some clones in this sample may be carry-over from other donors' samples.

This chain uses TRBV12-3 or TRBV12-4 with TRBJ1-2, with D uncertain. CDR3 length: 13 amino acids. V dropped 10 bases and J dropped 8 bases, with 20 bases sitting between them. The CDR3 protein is CATSHGSARGYTF. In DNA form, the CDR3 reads TGTGCCACCTCCCACGGATCTGCTAGGGGCTACACCTTC.

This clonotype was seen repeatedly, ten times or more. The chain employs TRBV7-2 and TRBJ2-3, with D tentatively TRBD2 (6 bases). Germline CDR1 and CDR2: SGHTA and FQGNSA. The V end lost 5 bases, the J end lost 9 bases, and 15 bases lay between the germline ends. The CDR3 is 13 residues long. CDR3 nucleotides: TGTGCCAGCAGCCGGGACTCCCCTGTCACGCAGTATTTT. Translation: CASSRDSPVTQYF.

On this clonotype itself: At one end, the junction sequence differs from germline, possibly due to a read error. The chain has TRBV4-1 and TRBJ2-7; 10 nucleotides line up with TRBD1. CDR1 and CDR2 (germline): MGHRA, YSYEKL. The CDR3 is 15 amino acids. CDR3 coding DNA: TGTGCCAGCAGCCAACCCGGGACAGGGGTCCACGAGCAGTACTTC. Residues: CASSQPGTGVHEQYF.

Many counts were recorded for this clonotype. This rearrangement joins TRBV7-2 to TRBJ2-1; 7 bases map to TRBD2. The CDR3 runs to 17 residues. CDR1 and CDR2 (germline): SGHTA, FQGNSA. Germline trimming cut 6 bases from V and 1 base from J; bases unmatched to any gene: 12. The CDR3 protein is CASSARGRGESYNEQFF. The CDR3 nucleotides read TGTGCCAGCAGTGCCAGAGGACGGGGGGAGTCCTACAATGAGCAGTTCTTC.

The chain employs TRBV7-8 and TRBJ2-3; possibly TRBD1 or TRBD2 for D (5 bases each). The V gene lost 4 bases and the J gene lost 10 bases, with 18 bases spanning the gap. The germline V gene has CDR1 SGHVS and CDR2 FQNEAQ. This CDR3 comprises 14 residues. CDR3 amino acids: CASSSRGEASSQYF. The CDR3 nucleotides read TGTGCCAGCAGCTCACGGGGCGAGGCTAGCTCGCAGTATTTT.

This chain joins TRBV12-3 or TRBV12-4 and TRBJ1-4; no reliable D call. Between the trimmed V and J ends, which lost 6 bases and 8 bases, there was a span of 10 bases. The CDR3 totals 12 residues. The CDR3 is CASRKMEEKLFF. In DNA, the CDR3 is TGTGCCAGCAGGAAAATGGAGGAAAAACTGTTTTTT.

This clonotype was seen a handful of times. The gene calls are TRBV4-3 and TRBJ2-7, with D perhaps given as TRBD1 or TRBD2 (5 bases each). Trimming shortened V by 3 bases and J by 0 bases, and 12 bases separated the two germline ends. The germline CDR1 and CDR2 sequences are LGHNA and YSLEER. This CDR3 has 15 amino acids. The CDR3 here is CASSHGTSSSYEQYF. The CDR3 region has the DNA TGCGCCAGCAGCCACGGGACGTCGAGCTCCTACGAGCAGTACTTC.

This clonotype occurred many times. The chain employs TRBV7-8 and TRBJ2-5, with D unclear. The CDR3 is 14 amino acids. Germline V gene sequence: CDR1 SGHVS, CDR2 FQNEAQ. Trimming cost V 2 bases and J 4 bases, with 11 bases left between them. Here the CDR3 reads CASSLWYTAETQYF. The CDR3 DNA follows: TGTGCCAGCAGCTTATGGTACACAGCAGAGACCCAGTACTTC.